This TCR beta chain appears in the sequencing data of a study of beta chain features in type 1 diabetes. General study points: Still unanswered here is whether HLA type influences TCRB rearrangement. Shorter TCRB CDR3s, moderately but significantly so, marked every one of the four CD4+ subsets in Type 1 diabetes patients.

Trimming took off 4 bases at V and 4 bases at J, with 20 bases between the two ends. In germline, CDR1 is MGHRA, CDR2 YSYEKL. The CDR3 runs to 17 residues. All of the isolated RNA was reverse transcribed, so expressed TCRB transcripts were sequenced. The method was immunoSEQ multiplex PCR; TCRdb's version includes in-frame clones alone and lacks a portion of them. The sample contains 200,000 to 300,000 clones, about a fifth of which appear only once. Regarding this clone: Its antigen is unknown.

The chain is built from TRBV4-1 and TRBJ1-5, with a possible D match to TRBD1 (5 bases). What was sequenced was naive CD4+ T cells from blood. The origin of this receptor is a woman between 40 and 50 years old with type 1 diabetes. CDR3 coding DNA: TGCGCCAGCAGCCCCGCCCGACTTGACAGCAAAAATCAGCCCCAGCATTTT. It encodes CASSPARLDSKNQPQHF.